The 10 T cell receptor beta chains given below trace back to one sample, sequenced in a study of blood T cell repertoires in COVID-19 (dated by TCRdb to 2020 to 2021). Library prep was done by the immunoSEQ multiplex PCR assay. This immuneACCESS table, as held by TCRdb, lists in-frame sequences with V and J called but not all clones. Of the missing ones, under half trace to an unresolved V gene in checked studies; the others have no known cause. The sample includes approximately 100,000 clones, with over 55% observed a single time. Together, the top ten hold roughly 0.86% of the sample. Source material: peripheral blood. These receptors were obtained from a human donor with acute or convalescent COVID-19. The donor label of this sample is uncertain.

The V call is TRBV29-1, the J call TRBJ2-3; D might be TRBD2 (6 bases). Germline V gene sequence: CDR1 SQVTM, CDR2 ANQGSEA. This CDR3 is 16 amino acids long. The V and J ends lost 1 base and 4 bases respectively, with 18 bases between them. CDR3 sequence (DNA): TGCAGCGTTGAAGCTTCAACTAGCTTACCACCAGATACGCAGTATTTT. Amino acid sequence: CSVEASTSLPPDTQYF.

The chain is built from TRBV5-1 and TRBJ1-3; a weak D match, TRBD1 (5 bases). CDR3 length equals 15 residues. V was pared by 5 bases and J by 0 bases, with 12 bases between. Per the germline V gene, CDR1 is SGHRS and CDR2 is YFSETQ. The CDR3 loop is CASRPSTDSGNTIYF. The CDR3 DNA reads as TGCGCCAGCAGACCCTCGACAGACTCTGGAAACACCATATATTTT.

This sequence joins TRBV6-5 and TRBJ1-3; D gene ambiguous. Germline V gives CDR1 MNHEY, CDR2 SVGAGI. Trimming took 5 bases from V and 0 from J, leaving 11 bases between them. The CDR3 sequence is 15 residues long. The CDR3 protein is CASSLFGSSGNTIYF. The CDR3 DNA is TGTGCCAGCAGTCTATTTGGGAGCTCTGGAAACACCATATATTTT.

V is TRBV12-3 or TRBV12-4 and J is TRBJ1-5, with D tentatively TRBD1 (5 bases). The CDR3 has 12 residues. V was cut by 7 bases and J by 7 bases, with 11 bases left in between. CDR3 sequence (DNA): TGTGCCAGCACAGGGTTGGGACAGCCCCAGCATTTT. The encoded protein is CASTGLGQPQHF.

This clone was counted a single time. This sequence joins TRBV7-7 and TRBJ2-5; D perhaps matches TRBD1 (6 bases). CDR1 and CDR2 from the germline V gene are SSHAT and FNYEAQ (reference sequence). CDR3 length: 13 residues. V was trimmed by 5 bases and J by 7 bases, leaving 14 bases between them. As DNA, the CDR3 is TGTGCCAGCAGCCCAACAGGGAGAGGGACCCAGTACTTC. Protein: CASSPTGRGTQYF. Looking up the rest from reference TRBV7-7 and TRBJ2-5 gives the full variable domain: GAGVSQSPRYKVTKRGQDVTLRCDPISSHATLYWYQQALGQGPEFLTYFNYEAQPDKSGLPSDRFSAERPEGSISTLTIQRTEQRDSAMYRCASSPTGRGTQYFGPGTRLLVL.

The rearrangement joins TRBV5-1 to TRBJ1-3, with 8 bases fitting TRBD1. This CDR3 spans 15 amino acids. Germline values: CDR1 SGHRS, CDR2 YFSETQ. V lost 1 base, J lost 4 bases, and 4 bases stayed unmatched. CDR3 loop: CASSLTTGGGNTIYF. The CDR3, as DNA: TGCGCCAGCAGCTTGACAACAGGGGGAGGAAACACCATATATTTT. The full variable domain, completed using reference TRBV5-1 and TRBJ1-3, is KAGVTQTPRYLIKTRGQQVTLSCSPISGHRSVSWYQQTPGQGLQFLFEYFSETQRNKGNFPGRFSGRQFSNSRSEMNVSTLELGDSALYLCASSLTTGGGNTIYFGEGSWLTVV.

This clone was detected a few times. The chain couples TRBV28 to TRBJ1-4; D is uncertain. The CDR3 runs to 14 residues. Germline V CDR1 and CDR2: MDHEN, SYDVKM. V was clipped by 5 bases and J by 5 bases, with 12 bases between them. The CDR3 region has the DNA TGTGCCAGCAGTACTTACCCCGTAAATGAAAAACTGTTTTTT. Amino acids: CASSTYPVNEKLFF.

The CDR3 sequence: CASSSEVQTLSGGYTF. The CDR3 nucleotides read TGTGCCAGCAGTTCAGAGGTTCAGACGTTGTCGGGAGGCTACACCTTC. V gene TRBV13 combines with J gene TRBJ1-2; D not resolved. V lost 6 bases and J lost 8, with 25 bases in between. CDR1 and CDR2 from the germline V gene are PRHDT and FYEKMQ (reference sequence). CDR3 length: 16 amino acids.

V is TRBV2 and J is TRBJ1-5; 8 nucleotides align to TRBD1. Per germline, CDR1 SNHLY and CDR2 FYNNEI. The CDR3 is 14 amino acids. V lost 5 bases and J lost 3; bases outside the gene matches: 3. The CDR3 DNA reads TGTGCCAGCAGTAGACAGGGGATCAATCAGCCCCAGCATTTT. Translation gives CASSRQGINQPQHF.

This clone showed up just a few times. The chain has TRBV9 and TRBJ1-1, with a possible D match to TRBD1 (5 bases). The germline V and J ends were trimmed by 4 bases and 1 base, with 14 bases remaining between them. Looked up from germline, CDR1 is SGDLS and CDR2 is YYNGEE. The CDR3 runs 15 residues. This CDR3 is CASSPPVGGNTEAFF. CDR3 nucleotide sequence: TGTGCCAGCAGCCCCCCAGTCGGGGGGAACACTGAAGCTTTCTTT.